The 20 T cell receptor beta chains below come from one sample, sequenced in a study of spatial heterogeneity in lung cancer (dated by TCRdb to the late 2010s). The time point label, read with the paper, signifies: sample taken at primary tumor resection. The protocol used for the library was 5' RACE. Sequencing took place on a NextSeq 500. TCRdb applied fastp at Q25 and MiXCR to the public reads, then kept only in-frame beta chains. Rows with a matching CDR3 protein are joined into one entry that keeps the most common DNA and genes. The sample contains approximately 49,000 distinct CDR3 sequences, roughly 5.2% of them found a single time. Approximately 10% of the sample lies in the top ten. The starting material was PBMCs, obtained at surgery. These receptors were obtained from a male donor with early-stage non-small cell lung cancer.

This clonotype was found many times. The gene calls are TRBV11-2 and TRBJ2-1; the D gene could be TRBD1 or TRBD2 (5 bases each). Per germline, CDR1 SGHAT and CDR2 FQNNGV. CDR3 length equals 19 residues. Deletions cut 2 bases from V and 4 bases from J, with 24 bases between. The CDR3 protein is CASSLFPGTNYLKYNEQFF. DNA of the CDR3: TGTGCCAGCAGCTTATTCCCCGGGACGAATTACCTCAAATACAATGAGCAGTTCTTC.

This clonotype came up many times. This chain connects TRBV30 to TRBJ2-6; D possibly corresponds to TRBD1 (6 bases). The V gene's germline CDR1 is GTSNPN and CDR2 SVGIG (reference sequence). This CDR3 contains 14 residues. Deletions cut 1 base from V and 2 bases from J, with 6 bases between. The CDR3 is CAWSAGAGANVLTF. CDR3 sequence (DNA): TGTGCCTGGAGTGCAGGGGCTGGGGCCAACGTCCTGACTTTC.

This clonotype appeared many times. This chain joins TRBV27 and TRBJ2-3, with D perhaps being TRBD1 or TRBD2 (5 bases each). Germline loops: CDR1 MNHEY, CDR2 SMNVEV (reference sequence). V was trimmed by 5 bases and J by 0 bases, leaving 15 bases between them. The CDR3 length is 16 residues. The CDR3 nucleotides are TGTGCCAGCAGTATTGGGACGGTCCTTAGCACAGATACGCAGTATTTT. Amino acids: CASSIGTVLSTDTQYF.

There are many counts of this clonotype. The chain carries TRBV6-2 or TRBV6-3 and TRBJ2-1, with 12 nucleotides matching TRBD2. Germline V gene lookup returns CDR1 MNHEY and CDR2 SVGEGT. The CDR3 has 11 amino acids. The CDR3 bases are TGTACTAGCGGGAGGAACAATGAGCAGTTCTTC. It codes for CTSGRNNEQFF.

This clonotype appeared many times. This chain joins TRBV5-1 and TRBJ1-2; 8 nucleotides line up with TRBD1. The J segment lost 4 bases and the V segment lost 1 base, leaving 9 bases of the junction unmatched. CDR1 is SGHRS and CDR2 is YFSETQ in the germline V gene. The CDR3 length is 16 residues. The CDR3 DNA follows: TGCGCCAGCAGCTTGACCGGCAGGGGGCTTAGCTATGGCTACACCTTC. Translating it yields CASSLTGRGLSYGYTF.

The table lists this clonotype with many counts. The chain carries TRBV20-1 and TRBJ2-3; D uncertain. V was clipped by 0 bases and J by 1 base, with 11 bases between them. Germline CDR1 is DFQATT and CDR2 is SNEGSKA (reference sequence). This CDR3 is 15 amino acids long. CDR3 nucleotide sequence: TGCAGTGCTAGAGAACTTGTTGTGGGCACAGATACGCAGTATTTT. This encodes CSARELVVGTDTQYF.

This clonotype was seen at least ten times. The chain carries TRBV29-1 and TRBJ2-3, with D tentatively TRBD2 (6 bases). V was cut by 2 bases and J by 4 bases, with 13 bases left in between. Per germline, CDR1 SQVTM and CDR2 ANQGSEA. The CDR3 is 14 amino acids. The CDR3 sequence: CSVESGEAPDTQYF. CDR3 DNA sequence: TGCAGCGTTGAATCGGGGGAGGCCCCAGATACGCAGTATTTT.

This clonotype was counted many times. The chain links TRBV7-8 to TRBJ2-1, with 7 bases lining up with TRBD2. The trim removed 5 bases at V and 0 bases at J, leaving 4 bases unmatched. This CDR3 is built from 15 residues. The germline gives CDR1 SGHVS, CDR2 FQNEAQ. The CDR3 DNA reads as TGTGCCAGCAGCCGAGGCGGGAGCTCCTACAATGAGCAGTTCTTC. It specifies CASSRGGSSYNEQFF.

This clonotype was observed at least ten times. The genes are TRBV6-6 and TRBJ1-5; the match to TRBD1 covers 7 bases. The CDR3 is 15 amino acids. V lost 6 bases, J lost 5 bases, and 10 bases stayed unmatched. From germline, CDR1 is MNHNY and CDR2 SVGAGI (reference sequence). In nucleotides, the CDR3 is TGTGCCAGCAGCGAAGCCAGGGGGTCAGATCAGCCCCAGCATTTT. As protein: CASSEARGSDQPQHF.

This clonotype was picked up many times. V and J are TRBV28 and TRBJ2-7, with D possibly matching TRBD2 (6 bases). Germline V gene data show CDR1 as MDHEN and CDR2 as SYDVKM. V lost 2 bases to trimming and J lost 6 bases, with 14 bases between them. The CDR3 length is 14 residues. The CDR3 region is CASSLPGGTPEQYF. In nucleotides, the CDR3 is TGTGCCAGCAGTTTACCTGGGGGGACCCCCGAGCAGTACTTC.

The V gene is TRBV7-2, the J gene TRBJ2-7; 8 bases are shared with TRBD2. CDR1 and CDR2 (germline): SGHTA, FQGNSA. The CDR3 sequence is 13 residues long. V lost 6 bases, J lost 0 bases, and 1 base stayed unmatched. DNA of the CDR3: TGTGCCAGCAGACTAGCGGCCTCCTACGAGCAGTACTTC. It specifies CASRLAASYEQYF. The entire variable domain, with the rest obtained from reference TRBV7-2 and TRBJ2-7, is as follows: GAGVSQSPSNKVTEKGKDVELRCDPISGHTALYWYRQSLGQGLEFLIYFQGNSAPDKSGLPSDRFSAERTGGSVSTLTIQRTQQEDSAVYLCASRLAASYEQYFGPGTRLTVT.

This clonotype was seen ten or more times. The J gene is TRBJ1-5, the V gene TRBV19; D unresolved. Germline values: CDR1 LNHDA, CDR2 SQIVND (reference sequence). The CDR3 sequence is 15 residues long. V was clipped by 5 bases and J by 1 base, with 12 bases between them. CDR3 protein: CASSPPKRSNQPQHF. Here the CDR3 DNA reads TGTGCCAGTAGTCCCCCAAAGAGGAGCAATCAGCCCCAGCATTTT.

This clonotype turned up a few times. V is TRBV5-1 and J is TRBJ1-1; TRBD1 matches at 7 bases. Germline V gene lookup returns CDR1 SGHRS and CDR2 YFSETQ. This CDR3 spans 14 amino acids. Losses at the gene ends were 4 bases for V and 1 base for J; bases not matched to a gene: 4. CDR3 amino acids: CASSGGQQNTEAFF. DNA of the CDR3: TGCGCCAGCAGCGGGGGACAGCAGAACACTGAAGCTTTCTTT.

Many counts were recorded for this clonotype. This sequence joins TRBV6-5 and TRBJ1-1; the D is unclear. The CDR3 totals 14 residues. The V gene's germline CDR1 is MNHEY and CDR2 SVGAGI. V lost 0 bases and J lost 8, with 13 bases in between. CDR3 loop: CASSYSRYWAEAFF. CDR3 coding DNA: TGTGCCAGCAGTTACTCAAGGTATTGGGCCGAAGCTTTCTTT.

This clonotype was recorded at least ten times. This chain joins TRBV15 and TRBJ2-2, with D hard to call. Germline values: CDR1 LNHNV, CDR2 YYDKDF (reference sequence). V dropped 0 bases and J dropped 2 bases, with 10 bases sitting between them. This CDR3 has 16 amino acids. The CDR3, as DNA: TGTGCCACCAGCAGAGATCTCTTAATTAACACCGGGGAGCTGTTTTTT. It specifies CATSRDLLINTGELFF. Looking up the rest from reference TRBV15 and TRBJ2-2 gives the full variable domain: DAMVIQNPRYQVTQFGKPVTLSCSQTLNHNVMYWYQQKSSQAPKLLFHYYDKDFNNEADTPDNFQSRRPNTSFCFLDIRSPGLGDTAMYLCATSRDLLINTGELFFGEGSRLTVL.

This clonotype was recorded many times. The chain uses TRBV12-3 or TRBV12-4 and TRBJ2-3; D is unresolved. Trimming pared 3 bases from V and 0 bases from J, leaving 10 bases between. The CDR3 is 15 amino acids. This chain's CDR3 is CASSFGRGSTDTQYF. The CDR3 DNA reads TGTGCCAGCAGTTTCGGACGCGGAAGCACAGATACGCAGTATTTT.

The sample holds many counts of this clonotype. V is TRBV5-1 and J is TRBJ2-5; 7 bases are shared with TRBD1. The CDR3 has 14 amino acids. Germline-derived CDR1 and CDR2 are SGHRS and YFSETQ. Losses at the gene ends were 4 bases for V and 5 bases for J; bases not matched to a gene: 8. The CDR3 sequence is CASSRGQPQETQYF. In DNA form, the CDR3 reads TGCGCCAGCAGCCGGGGACAGCCTCAGGAGACCCAGTACTTC.

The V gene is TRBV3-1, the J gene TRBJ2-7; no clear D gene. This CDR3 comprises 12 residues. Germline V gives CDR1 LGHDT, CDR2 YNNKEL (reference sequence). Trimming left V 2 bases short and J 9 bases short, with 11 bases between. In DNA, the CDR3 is TGTGCCAGCAGCCAAAAGGGCTCACGGCAGTACTTC. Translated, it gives CASSQKGSRQYF.

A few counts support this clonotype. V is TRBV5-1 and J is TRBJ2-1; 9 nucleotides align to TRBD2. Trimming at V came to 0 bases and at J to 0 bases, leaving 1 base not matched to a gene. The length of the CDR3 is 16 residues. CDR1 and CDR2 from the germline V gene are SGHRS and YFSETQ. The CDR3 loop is CASSLGLAVSYNEQFF. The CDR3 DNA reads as TGCGCCAGCAGCTTGGGACTAGCGGTCTCCTACAATGAGCAGTTCTTC. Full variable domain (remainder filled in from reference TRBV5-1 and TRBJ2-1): KAGVTQTPRYLIKTRGQQVTLSCSPISGHRSVSWYQQTPGQGLQFLFEYFSETQRNKGNFPGRFSGRQFSNSRSEMNVSTLELGDSALYLCASSLGLAVSYNEQFFGPGTRLTVL.

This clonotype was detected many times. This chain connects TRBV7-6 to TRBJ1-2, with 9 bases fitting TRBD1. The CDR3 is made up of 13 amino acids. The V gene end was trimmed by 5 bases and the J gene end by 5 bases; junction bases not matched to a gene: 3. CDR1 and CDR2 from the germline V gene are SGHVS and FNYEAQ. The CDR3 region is CASSPDRGYGYTF. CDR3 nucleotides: TGTGCCAGCAGCCCCGACAGGGGGTATGGCTACACCTTC.